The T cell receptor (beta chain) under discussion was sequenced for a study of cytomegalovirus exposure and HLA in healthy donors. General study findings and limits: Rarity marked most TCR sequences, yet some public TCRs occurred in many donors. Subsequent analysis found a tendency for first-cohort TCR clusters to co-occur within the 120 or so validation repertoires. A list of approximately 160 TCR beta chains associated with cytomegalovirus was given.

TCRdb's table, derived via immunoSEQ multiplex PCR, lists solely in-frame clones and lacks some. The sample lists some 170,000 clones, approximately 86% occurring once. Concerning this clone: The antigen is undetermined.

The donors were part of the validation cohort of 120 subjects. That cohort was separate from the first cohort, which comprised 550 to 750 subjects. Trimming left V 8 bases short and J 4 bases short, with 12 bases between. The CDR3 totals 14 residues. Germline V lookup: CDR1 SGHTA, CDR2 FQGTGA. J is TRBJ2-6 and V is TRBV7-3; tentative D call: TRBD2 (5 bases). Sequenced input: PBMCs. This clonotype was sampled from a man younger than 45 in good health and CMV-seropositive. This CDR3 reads CASRPGSGANVLTF. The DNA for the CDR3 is TGTGCCAGCCGCCCGGGATCCGGGGCCAACGTCCTGACTTTC.